This T cell receptor (beta chain) was documented in a study of cytomegalovirus exposure and HLA in healthy donors. Both 60 Vbeta primers and 13 Jbeta primers went into the PCR. Measured with immunoSEQ multiplex PCR; TCRdb has only the in-frame clones, and not every one. Altogether 150,000 to 200,000 clones are present, 79% being singletons, with the ten largest covering about 2%. Germline V gives CDR1 MDHEN, CDR2 SYDVKM. V trimming: 7 bases; J trimming: 4 bases; junction bases outside the gene matches: 13. The CDR3 contains 18 residues. The receptor comes from a man aged 35 to 55 in good health and CMV-seronegative. The sample comprised PBMCs. The chain has TRBV28 and TRBJ2-1; 13 nucleotides agree with TRBD2. The DNA for the CDR3 is TGTGCCAGCATAGGGGGGAGACTAGCGGGAGGAGGGTACAATGAGCAGTTCTTC. Translation: CASIGGRLAGGGYNEQFF.